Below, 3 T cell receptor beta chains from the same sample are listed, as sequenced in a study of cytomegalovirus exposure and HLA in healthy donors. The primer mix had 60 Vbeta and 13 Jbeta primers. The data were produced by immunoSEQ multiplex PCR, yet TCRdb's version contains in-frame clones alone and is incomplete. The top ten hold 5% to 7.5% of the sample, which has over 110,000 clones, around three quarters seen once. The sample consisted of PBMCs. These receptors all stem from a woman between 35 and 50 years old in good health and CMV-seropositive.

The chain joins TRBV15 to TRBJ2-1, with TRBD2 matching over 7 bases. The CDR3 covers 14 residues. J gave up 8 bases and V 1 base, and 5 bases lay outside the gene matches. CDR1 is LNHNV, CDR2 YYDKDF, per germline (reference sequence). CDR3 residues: CATSRGRESYEQFF. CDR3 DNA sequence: TGTGCCACCAGCAGAGGGCGGGAGAGCTATGAGCAGTTCTTC.

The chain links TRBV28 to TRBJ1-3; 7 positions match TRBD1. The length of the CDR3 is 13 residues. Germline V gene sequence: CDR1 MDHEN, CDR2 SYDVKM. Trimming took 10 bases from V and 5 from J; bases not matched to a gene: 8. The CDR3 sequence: CATFRDRRNTIYF. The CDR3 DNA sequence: TGTGCCACCTTTCGGGACAGACGAAACACCATATATTTT.

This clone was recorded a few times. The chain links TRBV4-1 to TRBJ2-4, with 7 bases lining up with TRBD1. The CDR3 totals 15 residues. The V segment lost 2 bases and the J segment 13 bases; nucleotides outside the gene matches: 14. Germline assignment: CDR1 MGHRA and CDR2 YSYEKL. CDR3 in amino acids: CASSQPTIRDRDQYF. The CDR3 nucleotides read TGCGCCAGCAGCCAACCGACGATTAGAGACAGGGACCAGTACTTC.